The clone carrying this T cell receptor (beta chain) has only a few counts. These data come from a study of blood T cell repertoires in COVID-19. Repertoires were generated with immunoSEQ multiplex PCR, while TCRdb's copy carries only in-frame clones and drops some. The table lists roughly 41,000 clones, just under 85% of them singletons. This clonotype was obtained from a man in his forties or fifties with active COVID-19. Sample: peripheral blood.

The CDR3 DNA is TGTGCCAGCAGTTCAAACAGGGGGCTGGACTATGGCTACACCTTC. Its translation is CASSSNRGLDYGYTF. The chain couples TRBV27 to TRBJ1-2, with 9 bases fitting TRBD1. The CDR3 loop spans 15 amino acids. Germline values: CDR1 MNHEY, CDR2 SMNVEV (reference sequence). V shed 4 bases and J 3 bases; nucleotides not matched to a gene: 6.